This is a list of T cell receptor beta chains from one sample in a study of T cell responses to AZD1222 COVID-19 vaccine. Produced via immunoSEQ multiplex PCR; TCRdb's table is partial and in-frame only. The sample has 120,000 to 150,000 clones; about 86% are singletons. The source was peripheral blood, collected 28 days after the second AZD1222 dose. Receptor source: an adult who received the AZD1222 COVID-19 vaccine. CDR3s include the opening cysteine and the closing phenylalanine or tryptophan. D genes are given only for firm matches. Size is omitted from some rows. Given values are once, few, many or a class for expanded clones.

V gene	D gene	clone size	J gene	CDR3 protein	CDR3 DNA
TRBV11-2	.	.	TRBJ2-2	CASSPHAGELFF	TGTGCCAGCAGCCCCCACGCCGGGGAGCTGTTTTTT
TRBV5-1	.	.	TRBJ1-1	CASSSQGKNTEAFF	TGCGCCAGCAGCTCCCAGGGGAAGAACACTGAAGCTTTCTTT
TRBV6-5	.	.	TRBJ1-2	CASRGVPGGYTF	TGTGCCAGCAGGGGGGTTCCTGGTGGCTACACCTTC
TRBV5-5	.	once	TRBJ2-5	CASSSGVATKTQYF	TGTGCCAGCAGCTCAGGGGTGGCGACAAAAACCCAGTACTTC
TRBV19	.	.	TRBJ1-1	CASSIQGHTEAFF	TGTGCCAGTAGTATCCAGGGCCACACTGAAGCTTTCTTT
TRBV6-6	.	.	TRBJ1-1	CASSQLQGSEAFF	TGTGCCAGCAGCCAACTACAGGGTTCAGAAGCTTTCTTT
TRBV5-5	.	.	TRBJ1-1	CASSLGPMNTEAFF	TGTGCCAGCAGCTTAGGCCCCATGAACACTGAAGCTTTCTTT
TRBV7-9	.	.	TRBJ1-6	CASSFSGAYSPLHF	TGTGCCAGCAGCTTCTCAGGGGCTTATTCACCCCTCCACTTT
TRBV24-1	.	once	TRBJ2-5	CATSDAGQQETQYF	TGTGCCACCAGTGATGCGGGACAGCAAGAGACCCAGTACTTC
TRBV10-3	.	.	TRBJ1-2	CAISESWEYTF	TGTGCCATCAGTGAGTCGTGGGAGTACACCTTC
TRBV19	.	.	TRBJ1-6	CASNVGEQVHSPLHF	TGTGCCAGTAACGTAGGAGAACAGGTGCATTCACCCCTCCACTTT